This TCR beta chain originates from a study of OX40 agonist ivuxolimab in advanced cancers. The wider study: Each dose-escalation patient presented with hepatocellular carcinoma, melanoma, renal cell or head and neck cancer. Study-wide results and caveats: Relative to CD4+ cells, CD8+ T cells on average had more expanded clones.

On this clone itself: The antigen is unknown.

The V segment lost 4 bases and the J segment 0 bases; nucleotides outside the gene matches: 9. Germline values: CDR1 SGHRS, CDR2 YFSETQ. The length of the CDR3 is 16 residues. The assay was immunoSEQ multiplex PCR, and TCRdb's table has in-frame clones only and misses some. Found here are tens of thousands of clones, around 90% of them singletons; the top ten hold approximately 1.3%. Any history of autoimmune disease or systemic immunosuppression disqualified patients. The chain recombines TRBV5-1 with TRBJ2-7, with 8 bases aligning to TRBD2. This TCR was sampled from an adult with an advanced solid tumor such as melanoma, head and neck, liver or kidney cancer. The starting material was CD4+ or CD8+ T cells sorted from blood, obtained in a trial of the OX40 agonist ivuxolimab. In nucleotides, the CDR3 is TGCGCCAGCAGCACTTCTCTAGCGGGTGACTCCTACGAGCAGTACTTC. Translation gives CASSTSLAGDSYEQYF.